This T cell receptor (beta chain) appears in the sequencing data of a study of blood T cell repertoires in COVID-19. As for the study in general: Both acute and convalescent COVID-19 samples were obtained from the United States, Italy and Spain.

Unmatched junction bases numbered 11, after V lost 3 bases and J lost 0 bases. The CDR3 spans 16 residues. CDR1 is DFQATT, CDR2 SNEGSKA, per germline (reference sequence). Produced via immunoSEQ multiplex PCR; TCRdb's table is partial and in-frame only. The repertoire has a few hundred thousand clones, approximately 80% of them found once; the top ten carry 4.1%. Sequenced: peripheral blood. V and J are TRBV20-1 and TRBJ2-7; 7 bases align to TRBD1. The sequence derives from a woman aged 50 to 60 with active or convalescent COVID-19. CDR3 residues: CSASRSTGIFSYEQYF. CDR3 nucleotide sequence: TGCAGTGCTAGTCGTTCGACAGGGATTTTCTCCTACGAGCAGTACTTC.